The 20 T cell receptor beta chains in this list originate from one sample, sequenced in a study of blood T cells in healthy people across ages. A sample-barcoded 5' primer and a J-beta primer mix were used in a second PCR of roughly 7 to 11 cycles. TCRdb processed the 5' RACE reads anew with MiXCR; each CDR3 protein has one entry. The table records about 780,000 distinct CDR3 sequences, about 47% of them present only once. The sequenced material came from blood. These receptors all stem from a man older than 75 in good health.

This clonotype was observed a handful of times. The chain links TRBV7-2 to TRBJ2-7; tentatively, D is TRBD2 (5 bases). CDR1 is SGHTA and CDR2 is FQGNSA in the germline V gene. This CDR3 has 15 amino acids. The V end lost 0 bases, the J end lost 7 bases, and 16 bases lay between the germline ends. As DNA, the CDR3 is TGTGCCAGCAGCTTAGCCCTGGACGGGGTGAGTGAGCAGTACTTC. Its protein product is CASSLALDGVSEQYF. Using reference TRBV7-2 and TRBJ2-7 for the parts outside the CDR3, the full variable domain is GAGVSQSPSNKVTEKGKDVELRCDPISGHTALYWYRQSLGQGLEFLIYFQGNSAPDKSGLPSDRFSAERTGGSVSTLTIQRTQQEDSAVYLCASSLALDGVSEQYFGPGTRLTVT.

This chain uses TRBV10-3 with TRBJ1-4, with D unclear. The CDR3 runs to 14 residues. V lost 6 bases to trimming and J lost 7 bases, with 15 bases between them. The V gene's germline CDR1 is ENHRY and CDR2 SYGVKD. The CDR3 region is CAISPRETGEKLFF. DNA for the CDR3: TGTGCCATCAGCCCCCGGGAAACCGGTGAAAAACTGTTTTTT.

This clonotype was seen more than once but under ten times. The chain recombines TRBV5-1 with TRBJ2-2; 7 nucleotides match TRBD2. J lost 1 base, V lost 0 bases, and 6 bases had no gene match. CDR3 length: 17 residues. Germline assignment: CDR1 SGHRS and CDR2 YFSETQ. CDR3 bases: TGCGCCAGCAGCTTGGCCCTTGTAGCGGGGAACACCGGGGAGCTGTTTTTT. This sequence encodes CASSLALVAGNTGELFF.

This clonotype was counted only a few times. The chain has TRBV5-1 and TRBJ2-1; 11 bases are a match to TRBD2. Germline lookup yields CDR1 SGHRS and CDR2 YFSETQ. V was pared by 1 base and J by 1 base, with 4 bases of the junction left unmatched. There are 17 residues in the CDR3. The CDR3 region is CASSLTSGRLSYNEQFF. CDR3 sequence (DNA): TGCGCCAGCAGCTTGACTAGCGGGAGATTATCCTACAATGAGCAGTTCTTC.

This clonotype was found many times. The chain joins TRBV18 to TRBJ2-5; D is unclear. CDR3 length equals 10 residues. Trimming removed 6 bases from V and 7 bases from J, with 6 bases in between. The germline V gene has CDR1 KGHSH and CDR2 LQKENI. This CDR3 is CASSLGTQYF. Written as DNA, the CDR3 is TGTGCCAGCTCTCTCGGGACCCAGTACTTC.

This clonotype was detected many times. The CDR3 coding sequence is TGTGCCAGCAGCCAAGATGCGGGAGTGCGTGAGCAGTACTTC. This gives the protein CASSQDAGVREQYF. The chain uses TRBV3-1 and TRBJ2-7; 7 nucleotides line up with TRBD2. The V segment lost 0 bases and the J segment 7 bases; nucleotides outside the gene matches: 6. CDR1 and CDR2 from the germline V gene are LGHDT and YNNKEL (reference sequence). The CDR3 extends over 14 amino acids.

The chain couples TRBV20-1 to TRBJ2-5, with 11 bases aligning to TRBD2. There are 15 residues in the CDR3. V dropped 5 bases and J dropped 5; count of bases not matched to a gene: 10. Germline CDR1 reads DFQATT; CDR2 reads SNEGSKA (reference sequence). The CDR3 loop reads CSAPISGRAGETQYF. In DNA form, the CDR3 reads TGCAGTGCTCCAATTAGCGGGAGGGCCGGGGAGACCCAGTACTTC.

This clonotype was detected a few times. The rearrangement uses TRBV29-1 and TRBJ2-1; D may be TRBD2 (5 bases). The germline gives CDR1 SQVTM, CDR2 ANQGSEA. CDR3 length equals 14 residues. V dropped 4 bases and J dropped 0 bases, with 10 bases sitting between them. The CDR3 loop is CSVAAARSYNEQFF. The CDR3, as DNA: TGCAGCGTTGCAGCGGCCCGCTCCTACAATGAGCAGTTCTTC.

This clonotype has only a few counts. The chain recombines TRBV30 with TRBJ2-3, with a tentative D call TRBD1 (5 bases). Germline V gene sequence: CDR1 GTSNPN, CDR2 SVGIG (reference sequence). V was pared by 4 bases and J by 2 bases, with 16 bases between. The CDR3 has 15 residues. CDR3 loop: CAWKGRSPYTDTQYF. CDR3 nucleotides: TGTGCCTGGAAGGGGCGGAGCCCGTACACAGATACGCAGTATTTT.

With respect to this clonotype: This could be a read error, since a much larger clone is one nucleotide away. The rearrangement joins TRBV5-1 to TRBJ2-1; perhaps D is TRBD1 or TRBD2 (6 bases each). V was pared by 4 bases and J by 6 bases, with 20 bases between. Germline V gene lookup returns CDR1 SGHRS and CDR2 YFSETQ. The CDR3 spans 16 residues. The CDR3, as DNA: TGCGCCAGCAGCAAGGGGGGTGCGGGACCTGGCAATGAGCAGTTCTTC. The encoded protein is CASSKGGAGPGNEQFF.

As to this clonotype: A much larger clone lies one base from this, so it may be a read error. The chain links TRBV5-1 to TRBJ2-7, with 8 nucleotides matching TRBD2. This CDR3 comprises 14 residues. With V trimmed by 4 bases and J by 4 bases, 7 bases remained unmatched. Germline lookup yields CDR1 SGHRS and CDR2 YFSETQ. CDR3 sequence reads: CASSPALAEYEQYF. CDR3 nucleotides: TGCGCCAGCAGCCCGGCACTAGCGGAATACGAGCAGTACTTC.

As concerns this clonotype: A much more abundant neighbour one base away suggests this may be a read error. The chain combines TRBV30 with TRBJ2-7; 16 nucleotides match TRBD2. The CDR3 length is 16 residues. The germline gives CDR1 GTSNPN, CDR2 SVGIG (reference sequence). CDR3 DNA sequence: TGTACCTGGAGTGCCGGGACTAGCGGGAGGGTTCACGAGCAGTACTTC. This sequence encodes CTWSAGTSGRVHEQYF.

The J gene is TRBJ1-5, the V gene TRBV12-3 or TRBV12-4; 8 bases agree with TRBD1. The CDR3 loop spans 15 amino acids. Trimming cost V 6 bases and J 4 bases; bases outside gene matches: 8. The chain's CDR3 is CASSCVDRDNQPQHF. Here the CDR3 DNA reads TGTGCCAGCAGCTGTGTGGACAGGGATAATCAGCCCCAGCATTTT.

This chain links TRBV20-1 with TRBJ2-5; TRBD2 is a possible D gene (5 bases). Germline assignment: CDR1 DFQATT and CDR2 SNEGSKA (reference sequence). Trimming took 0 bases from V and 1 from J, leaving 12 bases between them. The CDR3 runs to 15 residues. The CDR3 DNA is TGCAGTGCTAGAGATAGTCGGCGGGCCCAAGAGACCCAGTACTTC. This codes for CSARDSRRAQETQYF.

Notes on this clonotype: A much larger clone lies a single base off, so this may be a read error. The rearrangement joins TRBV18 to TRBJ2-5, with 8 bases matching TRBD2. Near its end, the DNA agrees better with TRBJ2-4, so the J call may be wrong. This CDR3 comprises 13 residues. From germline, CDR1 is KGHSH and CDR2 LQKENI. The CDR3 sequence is CASSPTGGAIQYF. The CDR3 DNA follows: TGTGCCAGCTCACCAACGGGGGGGGCCATTCAGTACTTC.

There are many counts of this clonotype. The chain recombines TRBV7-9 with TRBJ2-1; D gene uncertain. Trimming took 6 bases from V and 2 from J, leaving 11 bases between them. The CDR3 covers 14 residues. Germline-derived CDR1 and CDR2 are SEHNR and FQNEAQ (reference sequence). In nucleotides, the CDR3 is TGTGCCAGCAGGTGGTCGGCAACCTACAATGAGCAGTTCTTC. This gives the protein CASRWSATYNEQFF.

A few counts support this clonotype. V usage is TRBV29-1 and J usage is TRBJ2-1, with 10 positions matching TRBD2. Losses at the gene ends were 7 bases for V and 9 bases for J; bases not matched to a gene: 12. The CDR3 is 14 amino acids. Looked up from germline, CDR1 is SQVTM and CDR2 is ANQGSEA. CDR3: CSAEALAGVGEQFF. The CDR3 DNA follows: TGCAGCGCAGAAGCCCTAGCGGGAGTGGGTGAGCAGTTCTTC.

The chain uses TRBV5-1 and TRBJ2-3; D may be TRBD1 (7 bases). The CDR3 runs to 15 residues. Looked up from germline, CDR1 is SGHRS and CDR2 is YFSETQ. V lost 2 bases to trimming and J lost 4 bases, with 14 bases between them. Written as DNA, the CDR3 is TGCGCCAGCAGCTTAGGAGACAGGGACTCAGATACGCAGTATTTT. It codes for CASSLGDRDSDTQYF. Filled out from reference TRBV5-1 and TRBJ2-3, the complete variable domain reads KAGVTQTPRYLIKTRGQQVTLSCSPISGHRSVSWYQQTPGQGLQFLFEYFSETQRNKGNFPGRFSGRQFSNSRSEMNVSTLELGDSALYLCASSLGDRDSDTQYFGPGTRLTVL.

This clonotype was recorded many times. The CDR3 DNA reads TGTGCCAGTACGACTAGCGGGCAAGAGACCCAGTACTTC. Its protein product is CASTTSGQETQYF. The chain uses TRBV3-1 and TRBJ2-5, with TRBD2 identical over 10 bases. CDR1 and CDR2 from the germline V gene are LGHDT and YNNKEL (reference sequence). The CDR3 is 13 residues long. Unmatched junction bases numbered 3, after V lost 9 bases and J lost 2 bases.

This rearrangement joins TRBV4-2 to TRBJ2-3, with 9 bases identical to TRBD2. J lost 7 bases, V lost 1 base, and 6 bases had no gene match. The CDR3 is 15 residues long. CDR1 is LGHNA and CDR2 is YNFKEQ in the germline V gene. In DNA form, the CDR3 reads TGTGCCAGCAGCCAAGGGTCGACTAGCGGATATACGCAGTATTTT. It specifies CASSQGSTSGYTQYF.